This T cell receptor beta chain was sequenced during a study of blood T cell repertoires in COVID-19. About the study: Sites across the United States, Italy and Spain contributed samples from acute and convalescent COVID-19. T cells, B-cell-depleted T cells, or PBMCs supplied cDNA or gDNA.

Original handling: How many nucleated cells were present was estimated from reference gene primer amplification. The assay was immunoSEQ multiplex PCR, and TCRdb's table has in-frame clones only and misses some. That table is the source of V, J and clone size, and D and trimming were worked out from the DNA. Among roughly 93,000 clones listed, about 89% were seen once. The CDR3 is 15 residues long. Trimming removed 1 base from V and 4 bases from J, with 11 bases in between. Looked up from germline, CDR1 is SGHKS and CDR2 is YYEKEE (reference sequence). The sequenced material came from peripheral blood. This sequence originates from a man aged 50 to 60 with acute or convalescent COVID-19. The rearrangement uses TRBV5-5 and TRBJ2-2; maybe TRBD1 (6 bases). Here the CDR3 DNA reads TGTGCCAGCAGCTTGACAGGGATAGGCACCGGGGAGCTGTTTTTT. Translation gives CASSLTGIGTGELFF.